The source of this T cell receptor (beta chain) is a study of cytomegalovirus exposure and HLA in healthy donors. The length of the CDR3 is 18 residues. CDR1 is SGHVS and CDR2 is FNYEAQ in the germline V gene. V was clipped by 2 bases and J by 3 bases; unmatched bases: 13. PCR employed 60 Vbeta and 13 Jbeta primers. Generated by immunoSEQ multiplex PCR, the TCRdb table keeps only in-frame clones and is missing some. This sample has 160,000 or so clones, with around 88% found just once. The sample taken for sequencing was PBMCs. This sequence was found in a woman younger than 45 in good health and CMV-seronegative. The chain joins TRBV7-6 to TRBJ2-7, with 10 nucleotides matching TRBD2. In DNA, the CDR3 is TGTGCCAGCAGCTTAACCCCCCCTAGCGGGGGTTTCCACTACGAGCAGTACTTC. It specifies CASSLTPPSGGFHYEQYF. Together with reference TRBV7-6 and TRBJ2-7, the CDR3 gives the full variable domain: GAGVSQSPRYKVTKRGQDVALRCDPISGHVSLYWYRQALGQGPEFLTYFNYEAQQDKSGLPNDRFSAERPEGSISTLTIQRTEQRDSAMYRCASSLTPPSGGFHYEQYFGPGTRLTVT.